This T cell receptor (beta chain) was found in a study of T cell clusters in autoimmune cytopenias. Study-wide results and limits: TRB repertoire shifts in secondary cytopenia and chronic lymphocytic leukemia mostly reflected lymphoma, not autoimmunity.

Multiplex touch-down PCR amplified TRB using TRB-A and TRB-B pools in one tube. TCRdb re-called the multiplex PCR reads, yielding one record per CDR3 amino acid sequence without DNA. This table holds thousands of distinct CDR3 sequences. Germline V gene data show CDR1 as MNHEY and CDR2 as SMNVEV (reference sequence). This CDR3 contains 14 residues. This clonotype ranks as medium-sized in terms of frequency. The antigen remains unidentified. TRB amplification used approximately 250 ng of peripheral blood genomic DNA. V is TRBV27 and J is TRBJ2-7; without DNA, the TCRdb call of TRBD1 cannot be checked. Sequencing input: peripheral blood. The sequence derives from a human donor with an autoimmune cytopenia or autoimmune hepatitis (not recorded which). The CDR3 region is CASGDPGPRYEQYF.